The text below deals with one TCR beta chain. The antigen it binds to is not known. No clone much larger than this one lies a single base away; base qualities are absent. The source of the sample is a study of T-cell memory formation after mild COVID-19 (dated by TCRdb to the early 2020s). Context from the whole study: Most TCR sequence clusters were specific to one of the two donors. T-cell clones expanding and contracting after mild COVID-19 in two donors were tracked by longitudinal TCRalpha and TCRbeta repertoire sequencing. Two young, previously healthy adult volunteers, one female and one male, were included in the cohort. Here is what the overall study found, with its caveats: Contracting CD4+ clones were found mainly in CM and EM memory subsets, while CD8+ clones were enriched in EMRA. From day 15 to 85, contracting clones showed balanced CD4/CD8 phenotypes, whereas a second wave of clones that expanded from day 15 to 37 leaned towards CD4+. SARS-CoV-2 specificity was not confirmed for the second-wave clones peaking on day 37. The detection of some responding clones in pre-infection memory suggests that pre-existing cross-reactive memory T cells joined the SARS-CoV-2 response. Only a couple of mild cases were covered in the study, and larger cohorts including severe cases with pre-infection samples were considered necessary.

Trimming at the junction amounts to 8 bases on V and 5 bases on J, and the germline ends lie 12 bases apart. Including cysteine and phenylalanine, the CDR3 has 12 amino acids. This entry keeps only the CDR3 DNA: 36 bases, framed from base 1. Ficoll-Paque density gradient centrifugation was the method used to isolate PBMCs. These reads were obtained on an Illumina NovaSeq 6000. TCRalpha and TCRbeta cDNA libraries were constructed by 5'RACE with constant-segment primers, with sample barcodes and unique molecular identifiers being introduced. RNA was extracted from every sample with Trizol reagent. Amplification of the libraries took two PCR steps, and the second step added a second sample barcode plus Illumina TruSeq adapters. The libraries were sequenced on an Illumina NovaSeq using 2 x 150 bp paired-end reads. The study's own analysis went as follows. Demultiplexing of reads and collapsing into UMI-guided consensus sequences were performed with migec v1.2.7. Using mixcr v2.1.11, UMI consensuses were aligned to TRA and TRB V and J templates and then assembled into clonotypes. Clonotypes were classified as expanded or contracted when called significant by both edgeR and NoisET, with noise models trained on biological replicates. For edgeR calls, the cutoffs were a false discovery rate-adjusted p below 0.01 and a log2 fold-change threshold of 1. As an exploratory analysis of dynamics, max-normalized trajectories of the 1000 most abundant clonotypes were examined with PCA combined with hierarchical clustering. Separately sequenced CD4+ and CD8+ repertoires were used to assign the CD4 or CD8 phenotype of responding clones. The raw public data were reprocessed by TCRdb itself: fastp quality trimming at Q25, MiXCR clonotype calling, in-frame beta chains only. Each CDR3 protein appears once, grouped with its most common genes and DNA. The V and J calls, along with clone size, are taken from TCRdb and not from the paper's own processing. For this sample the table gives roughly 130,000 distinct CDR3 sequences, of which about 16% were detected only once. Of the sample, approximately 14% is held by the ten largest clones.

The chain uses TRBV12-3 or TRBV12-4 and TRBJ2-5; the D element could tentatively be TRBD1 or TRBD2, as 5 bases agree for each. The sequence was collected from an adult woman who had mild COVID-19 (a few samples of this study predate the infection). The sample titles of this study are shuffled in the database, so cell type and time point are left out; the donor was told from shared clones. Material: PBMCs or a T cell subset sorted from them (not recorded which). Here the CDR3 is given as CASGDLGETQYF. The sequenced DNA: TGTGCCAGCGGGGACCTCGGGGAGACCCAGTACTTC.